This T cell receptor (beta chain) was recorded in a study of cytomegalovirus exposure and HLA in healthy donors. The PCR had 60 Vbeta and 13 Jbeta primers. Using immunoSEQ multiplex PCR, the repertoire was profiled, and TCRdb retains in-frame clones only, with some absent. The data hold approximately 150,000 clones, with approximately 84% observed a single time. CDR3 length equals 14 residues. Germline V gene lookup returns CDR1 MGHDK and CDR2 SYGVNS. Trimming left V 7 bases short and J 4 bases short, with 14 bases between. Study outcomes and limitations: Relative to the approximately 670-donor mean, N-insertions were reportedly fewer in an Asian-associated ancestry cluster in a later analysis. Accounts indicate the classifier identified cytomegalovirus status with strong specificity and sensitivity. Data from an earlier analysis indicated that most TCR beta V segments were productive either about 90% or about 30% of the time.

Regarding this clone: Its cognate antigen is unknown.

The chain links TRBV25-1 to TRBJ2-1; the D is unclear. The receptor's source is a woman in her 40s in good health and CMV-seronegative. The specimen was PBMCs. The CDR3 region is CASNEEGRYNEQFF. The CDR3 DNA reads as TGTGCCAGCAACGAGGAAGGCCGGTACAATGAGCAGTTCTTC. Full variable domain (outside the CDR3, taken from reference TRBV25-1 and TRBJ2-1): EADIYQTPRYLVIGTGKKITLECSQTMGHDKMYWYQQDPGMELHLIHYSYGVNSTEKGDLSSESTVSRIRTEHFPLTLESARPSHTSQYLCASNEEGRYNEQFFGPGTRLTVL.